The 13 T cell receptor beta chains presented below share a single source sample, sequenced in a study of blood T cell repertoires in COVID-19. Generated by immunoSEQ multiplex PCR, the TCRdb table keeps only in-frame clones and is missing some. Among tens of thousands of clones listed, roughly 88% were seen once. The sequencing sample was made of peripheral blood. The receptor source for this set is a woman in her 70s with acute or convalescent COVID-19.

The chain joins TRBV29-1 to TRBJ1-4; 10 nucleotides line up with TRBD1. Germline CDR1 is SQVTM and CDR2 is ANQGSEA. This CDR3 is 14 amino acids long. The V segment lost 6 bases and the J segment 7 bases; nucleotides outside the gene matches: 8. The CDR3 sequence: CSVRLRDRGEKLFF. As DNA, the CDR3 is TGCAGCGTCCGGCTCCGGGACAGGGGTGAAAAACTGTTTTTT. Using reference TRBV29-1 and TRBJ1-4 for the parts outside the CDR3, the full variable domain is SAVISQKPSRDICQRGTSLTIQCQVDSQVTMMFWYRQQPGQSLTLIATANQGSEATYESGFVIDKFPISRPNLTFSTLTVSNMSPEDSSIYLCSVRLRDRGEKLFFGSGTQLSVL.

V usage is TRBV30 and J usage is TRBJ1-2; TRBD1 agrees at 7 bases. Germline lookup yields CDR1 GTSNPN and CDR2 SVGIG (reference sequence). The trim removed 5 bases at V and 8 bases at J, leaving 8 bases unmatched. This CDR3 comprises 12 residues. The CDR3 DNA reads TGTGCCTGGGGATTACAGGGGAACGGCTACACCTTC. It is translated as CAWGLQGNGYTF.

The chain employs TRBV27 and TRBJ1-1; no clear D. Germline CDR1 and CDR2: MNHEY and SMNVEV (reference sequence). The V end lost 2 bases, the J end lost 1 base, and 5 bases lay between the germline ends. There are 13 residues in the CDR3. As DNA, the CDR3 is TGTGCCAGCAGTTTAAGGAGGAACACTGAAGCTTTCTTT. Its protein is CASSLRRNTEAFF.

CDR3 sequence: CASGLRVEGAPRGAQHF. CDR3 nucleotides: TGTGCTAGTGGTTTGAGGGTCGAGGGGGCTCCTCGAGGGGCCCAGCATTTT. V and J are TRBV12-5 and TRBJ1-5, with 7 nucleotides matching TRBD1. The germline V gene encodes CDR1 LGHNT and CDR2 FRNRAP. CDR3 length: 17 residues. V was clipped by 2 bases and J by 11 bases; unmatched bases: 18.

This clone was seen once. The chain carries TRBV19 and TRBJ2-1; no firm D call. V dropped 1 base and J dropped 8 bases, with 12 bases sitting between them. This CDR3 is 14 amino acids long. The germline V gene has CDR1 LNHDA and CDR2 SQIVND (reference sequence). This chain's CDR3 is CASSIGPAIYEQFF. The CDR3 nucleotides are TGTGCCAGTAGTATAGGGCCAGCGATCTATGAGCAGTTCTTC.

The genes are TRBV4-1 and TRBJ1-2; 7 positions match TRBD1. The J segment lost 1 base and the V segment lost 0 bases, leaving 5 bases of the junction unmatched. This CDR3 is 16 amino acids long. CDR1 MGHRA and CDR2 YSYEKL come from the germline V gene. CDR3 sequence (DNA): TGCGCCAGCAGCCAAGAGATGGACAGGTATAACTATGGCTACACCTTC. Protein: CASSQEMDRYNYGYTF.

The rearrangement links TRBV5-1 to TRBJ1-2, with 7 bases identical to TRBD1. The CDR3 has 16 amino acids. V lost 3 bases to trimming and J lost 13 bases; unmatched junction nucleotides: 21. Germline-derived CDR1 and CDR2 are SGHRS and YFSETQ. The CDR3 protein is CASSSRPGQQTLPGTF. The CDR3 region has the DNA TGCGCCAGCAGCTCAAGGCCGGGACAGCAGACTCTACCCGGCACCTTC.

J is TRBJ2-3 and V is TRBV25-1; 8 bases map to TRBD1. CDR1 is MGHDK and CDR2 is SYGVNS in the germline V gene. The CDR3 length is 16 residues. The trim removed 4 bases at V and 3 bases at J, leaving 9 bases unmatched. The CDR3 here is CASSALDRGTTDTQYF. The CDR3, as DNA: TGTGCCAGCAGTGCCCTCGACAGGGGAACTACAGATACGCAGTATTTT.

This clone occurred once. The chain links TRBV18 to TRBJ1-2, with no clear D. The CDR3 runs 14 residues. The V gene lost 1 base and the J gene lost 5 bases, with 11 bases spanning the gap. The germline V gene has CDR1 KGHSH and CDR2 LQKENI. CDR3: CASSPRAEIYGYTF. In DNA form, the CDR3 reads TGTGCCAGCTCACCACGGGCAGAAATTTATGGCTACACCTTC.

V and J are TRBV2 and TRBJ2-7, with 10 bases fitting TRBD1. The CDR3 loop spans 16 amino acids. Germline V gives CDR1 SNHLY, CDR2 FYNNEI. J lost 2 bases, V lost 7 bases, and 11 bases had no gene match. The CDR3 reads CASTKTPGQGPYEQYF. The CDR3, as DNA: TGTGCCAGCACCAAAACGCCGGGACAGGGGCCCTACGAGCAGTACTTC.

This chain uses TRBV30 with TRBJ1-5; the match to TRBD1 covers 9 bases. The CDR3 totals 12 residues. CDR1 is GTSNPN and CDR2 is SVGIG in the germline V gene (reference sequence). The CDR3 nucleotides are TGTGCTTTCGGGACAGGGTATCAGCCCCAGCATTTT. Its translation: CAFGTGYQPQHF.

The chain carries TRBV19 and TRBJ1-1; TRBD1 is a possible D gene (6 bases). CDR3 length: 13 amino acids. Looked up from germline, CDR1 is LNHDA and CDR2 is SQIVND (reference sequence). With 2 bases removed from V and 5 bases from J, the gap between germline ends came to 9 bases. This chain's CDR3 is CASSITGKTEAFF. The CDR3 nucleotides are TGTGCCAGTAGTATAACAGGGAAAACTGAAGCTTTCTTT.

The rearrangement joins TRBV3-1 (or the pseudogene TRBV3-2) to TRBJ1-1; no clear D. Germline lookup yields CDR1 LGHDT and CDR2 YNNKEL (reference sequence). V lost 4 bases, J lost 0 bases, and 6 bases lay in between. CDR3 length: 13 residues. For the CDR3, the DNA is TGTGCCAGCAGCCCCCAGATGAACACTGAAGCTTTCTTT. It codes for CASSPQMNTEAFF.